This TCR beta chain was sequenced for a study of tumor and adjacent non-tumor tissue in lung cancer. Looking at the study overall: The cohort had about a dozen adenocarcinoma, 2 squamous cell and 1 small cell patients. Study results and limitations: Shorter survival was associated with higher TCR diversity in tumors. In normal lung, the top 100 clones were significantly more dominant than in tumor.

CDR1 and CDR2 (germline): SGHRS, YFSETQ. The CDR3 loop spans 16 amino acids. The template was RNA from unsorted bulk tissue. Distant lung tissue was collected more than 3 cm away from the tumor edge. Between August and November 2014, newly diagnosed, chemotherapy-naive lung cancer patients underwent thoracic surgery in China. Three rounds of nested PCR, following a modified ARM-PCR protocol, produced the TCRbeta library. TCRdb re-analysed the multiplex PCR reads in MiXCR, keeping a single row per CDR3 protein. The sample has about 98,000 distinct CDR3 sequences, around three quarters seen once. To note about this clonotype: Its antigen is undetermined. This CDR3 is missing its conserved last phenylalanine or tryptophan, likely due to a read error.

The receptor was derived from a man in his fifties or sixties with small cell lung cancer. This rearrangement joins TRBV5-1 to TRBJ2-3; the match to TRBD2 covers 12 bases. Sequenced material: distant non-tumor lung tissue. In DNA, the CDR3 is TGCGCCAGCAGCTCCCTAGCGGGAGGGGCCGCAGATACCCAGTATTAT. This gives the protein CASSSLAGGAADTQYY.